The source of this T cell receptor (beta chain) is a study of blood T cell repertoires in COVID-19. Whole-study context: Samples representing acute and convalescent COVID-19 were sourced from the United States, Italy and Spain.

The CDR3 contains 12 residues. This clone was observed a few times. In the original workflow: The assay estimated nucleated cells by amplifying reference gene primers. Assay: immunoSEQ multiplex PCR; the TCRdb copy retains only in-frame clones and omits some. That table furnishes V, J and clone size, whereas the DNA furnished D and trimming. The repertoire consists of over 400,000 clones, with just over 85% occurring once and the leading ten covering 1.4%. The TCR was taken from a woman in her twenties or thirties with active or convalescent COVID-19. The rearrangement links TRBV21-1 to TRBJ1-2; TRBD1 is the table's D call, not checked against the DNA. TRBV21-1 is deemed a pseudogene. The sequenced sample consisted of peripheral blood. In DNA, the CDR3 is TGTGCCAGCACCGGACAGTCTTTCGGCTACACCTTC. Encoded protein: CASTGQSFGYTF.